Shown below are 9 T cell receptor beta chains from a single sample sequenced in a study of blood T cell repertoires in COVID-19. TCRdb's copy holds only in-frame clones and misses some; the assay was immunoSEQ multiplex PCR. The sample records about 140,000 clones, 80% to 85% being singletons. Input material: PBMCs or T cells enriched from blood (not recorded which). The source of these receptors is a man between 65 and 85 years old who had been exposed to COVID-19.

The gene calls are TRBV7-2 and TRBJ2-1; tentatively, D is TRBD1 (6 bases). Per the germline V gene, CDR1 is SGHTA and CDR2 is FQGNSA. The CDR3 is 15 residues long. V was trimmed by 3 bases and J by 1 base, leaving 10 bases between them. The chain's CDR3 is CASSLDRGSYNEQFF. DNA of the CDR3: TGTGCCAGCAGCTTGGACAGAGGGTCCTACAATGAGCAGTTCTTC.

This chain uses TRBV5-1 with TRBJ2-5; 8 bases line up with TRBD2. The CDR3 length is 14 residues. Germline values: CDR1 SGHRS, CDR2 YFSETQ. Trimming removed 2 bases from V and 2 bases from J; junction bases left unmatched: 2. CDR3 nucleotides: TGCGCCAGCAGCTTTACTAGCGGTCAAGAGACCCAGTACTTC. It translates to CASSFTSGQETQYF.

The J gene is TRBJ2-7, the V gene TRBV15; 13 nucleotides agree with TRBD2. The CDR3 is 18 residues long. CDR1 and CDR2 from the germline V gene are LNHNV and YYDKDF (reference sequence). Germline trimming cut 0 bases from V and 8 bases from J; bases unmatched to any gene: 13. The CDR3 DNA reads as TGTGCCACCAGCAGAGATGGAGGGACTAGCGGGGCCGGCAGGAAGCAGTACTTC. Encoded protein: CATSRDGGTSGAGRKQYF. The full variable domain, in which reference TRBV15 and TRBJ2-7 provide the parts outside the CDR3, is DAMVIQNPRYQVTQFGKPVTLSCSQTLNHNVMYWYQQKSSQAPKLLFHYYDKDFNNEADTPDNFQSRRPNTSFCFLDIRSPGLGDTAMYLCATSRDGGTSGAGRKQYFGPGTRLTVT.

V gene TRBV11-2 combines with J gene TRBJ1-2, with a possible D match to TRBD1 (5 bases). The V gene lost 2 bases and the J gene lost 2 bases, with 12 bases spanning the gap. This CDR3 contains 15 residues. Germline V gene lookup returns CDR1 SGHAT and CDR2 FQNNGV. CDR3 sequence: CASSLNQGTNYGYTF. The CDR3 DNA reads TGTGCCAGCAGCTTAAACCAGGGAACAAACTATGGCTACACCTTC.

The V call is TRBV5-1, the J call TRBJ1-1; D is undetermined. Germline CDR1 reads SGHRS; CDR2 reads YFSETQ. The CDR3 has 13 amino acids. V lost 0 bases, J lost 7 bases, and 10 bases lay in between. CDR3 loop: CASSLVVAGEAFF. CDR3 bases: TGCGCCAGCAGCTTGGTGGTGGCGGGTGAAGCTTTCTTT.

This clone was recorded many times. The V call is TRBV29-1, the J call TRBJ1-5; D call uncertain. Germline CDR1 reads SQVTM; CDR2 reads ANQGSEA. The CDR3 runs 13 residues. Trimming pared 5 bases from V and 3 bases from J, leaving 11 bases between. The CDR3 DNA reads TGCAGCGTTCAGTGGGCAATCAATCAGCCCCAGCATTTT. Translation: CSVQWAINQPQHF.

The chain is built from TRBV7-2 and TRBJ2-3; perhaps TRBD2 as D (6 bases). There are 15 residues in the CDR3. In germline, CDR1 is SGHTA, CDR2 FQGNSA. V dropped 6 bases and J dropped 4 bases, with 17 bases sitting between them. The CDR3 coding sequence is TGTGCCAGCAGAGGGGTGGGAGGAGTCCCAGATACGCAGTATTTT. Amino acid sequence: CASRGVGGVPDTQYF. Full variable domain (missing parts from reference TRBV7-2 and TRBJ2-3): GAGVSQSPSNKVTEKGKDVELRCDPISGHTALYWYRQSLGQGLEFLIYFQGNSAPDKSGLPSDRFSAERTGGSVSTLTIQRTQQEDSAVYLCASRGVGGVPDTQYFGPGTRLTVL.

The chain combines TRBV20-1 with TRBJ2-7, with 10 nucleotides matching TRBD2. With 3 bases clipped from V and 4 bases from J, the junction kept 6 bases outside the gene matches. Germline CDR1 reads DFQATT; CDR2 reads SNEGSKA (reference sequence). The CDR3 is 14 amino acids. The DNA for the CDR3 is TGCAGTGCTAGTGAGCGGGGGGGCCTATACGAGCAGTACTTC. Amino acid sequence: CSASERGGLYEQYF.

The CDR3 reads CASSESRGGYTF. DNA for the CDR3: TGTGCCAGCAGTGAAAGTAGGGGCGGCTACACCTTC. The J gene is TRBJ1-2, the V gene TRBV25-1; tentative D call: TRBD1 (5 bases). With 2 bases removed from V and 8 bases from J, the gap between germline ends came to 9 bases. Germline CDR1 reads MGHDK; CDR2 reads SYGVNS. The CDR3 totals 12 residues.